This paragraph reports one T cell receptor beta chain. The antigen remains undetermined. This specimen comes from a study of T-cell reconstitution after alpha-beta-depleted transplantation in children. Germline V gives CDR1 LGHNA, CDR2 YNFKEQ. The CDR3 sequence is 15 residues long. V dropped 7 bases and J dropped 1 base, with 15 bases sitting between them. Regarding the study as a whole: T-cell counts and diversity were attributed mostly to newly produced T cells one year after transplant. Where alpha-beta T cells came from about two months after transplant was reportedly several hundred expanded graft clones.

The authors prepared the TCRbeta library with unique molecular identifiers. TCRdb analysed the PCR reads with MiXCR anew, one entry per CDR3 protein. Of 600,000 to 800,000 distinct CDR3 sequences detected, under 15% appear once; the ten largest clones hold 0.79%. This material consisted of PBMCs, taken before TCRalphabeta/CD19-depleted stem cell transplant. The sequence derives from a girl aged 2-10 years with congenital amegakaryocytic thrombocytopenia, due to receive a stem cell transplant. The chain links TRBV4-2 to TRBJ2-3; D gene unclear. Here the CDR3 reads CASNRFGEGTDTQYF. CDR3 coding DNA: TGTGCCAGCAACCGGTTCGGAGAGGGCACAGATACGCAGTATTTT.